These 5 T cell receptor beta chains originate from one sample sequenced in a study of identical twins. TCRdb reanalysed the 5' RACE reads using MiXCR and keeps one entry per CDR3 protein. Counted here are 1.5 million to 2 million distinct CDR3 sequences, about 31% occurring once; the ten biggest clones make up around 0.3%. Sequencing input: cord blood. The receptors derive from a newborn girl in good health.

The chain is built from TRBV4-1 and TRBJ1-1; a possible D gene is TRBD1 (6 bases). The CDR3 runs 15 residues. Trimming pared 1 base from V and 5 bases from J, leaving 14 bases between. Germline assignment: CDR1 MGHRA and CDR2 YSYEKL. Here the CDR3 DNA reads TGCGCCAGCAGCCAAGGGGGGCCCCGAGAGACTGAAGCTTTCTTT. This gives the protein CASSQGGPRETEAFF.

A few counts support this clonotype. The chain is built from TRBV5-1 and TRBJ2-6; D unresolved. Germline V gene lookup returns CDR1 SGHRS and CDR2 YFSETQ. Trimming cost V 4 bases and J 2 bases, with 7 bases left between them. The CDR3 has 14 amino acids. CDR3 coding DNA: TGCGCCAGCAGCCGCCGACCTGGGGCCAACGTCCTGACTTTC. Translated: CASSRRPGANVLTF.

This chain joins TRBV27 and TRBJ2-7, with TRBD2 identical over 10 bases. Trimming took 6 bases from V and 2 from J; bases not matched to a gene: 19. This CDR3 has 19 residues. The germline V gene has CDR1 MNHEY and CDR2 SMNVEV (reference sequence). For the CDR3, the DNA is TGTGCCAGCAGCCGACAACGGGCTAGCGGGAGAGTCCCAGCCTACGAGCAGTACTTC. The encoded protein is CASSRQRASGRVPAYEQYF.

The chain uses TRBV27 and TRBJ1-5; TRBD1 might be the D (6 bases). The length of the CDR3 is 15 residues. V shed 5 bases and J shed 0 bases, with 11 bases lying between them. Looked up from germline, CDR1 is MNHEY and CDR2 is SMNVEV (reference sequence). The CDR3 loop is CASSPGTNSNQPQHF. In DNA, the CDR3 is TGTGCCAGCAGTCCGGGGACAAATAGCAATCAGCCCCAGCATTTT.

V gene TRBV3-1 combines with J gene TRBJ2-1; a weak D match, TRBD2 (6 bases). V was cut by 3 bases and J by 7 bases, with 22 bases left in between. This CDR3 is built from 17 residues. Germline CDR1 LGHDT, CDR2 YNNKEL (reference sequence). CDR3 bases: TGTGCCAGCAGCCAGGCCCCCTTCCGGGGGTTGGTGAATGAGCAGTTCTTC. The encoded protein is CASSQAPFRGLVNEQFF.